This T cell receptor (beta chain) was captured by sequencing in a study of CD8+ T cells in alopecia areata. Notes on this clone: The antigen is undetermined.

Whole-study findings and limits: Against the mouse data, patients shared TCRs less clearly, possibly for HLA reasons. Affected scalp, especially in alopecia totalis/universalis, had a higher clonality than normal scalp did. Persistence in scalp and blood during tofacitinib was observed for many expanded lesional clones.

This CDR3 is built from 13 residues. V was shortened by 5 bases and J by 6 bases, with 13 bases between the two germline ends. Looked up from germline, CDR1 is SNHLY and CDR2 is FYNNEI. Treatment in this sample: oral pan-JAK inhibitor, 5-10 mg twice daily. Collection of lesional scalp punch biopsies and peripheral blood was performed in alopecia areata patients. The authors extracted RNA and reverse transcribed it into cDNA as the sequencing template. Generated by immunoSEQ multiplex PCR, the TCRdb table keeps only in-frame clones and is missing some. The sample shows about 200,000 clones, roughly two fifths of them seen only once.

The receptor comes from a human donor with alopecia areata. The source was CD4+ T cells sorted from blood, collected between weeks 30 and 35, from a patient treated with tofacitinib. This rearrangement joins TRBV2 to TRBJ1-1, with a possible D match to TRBD1 (5 bases). CDR3 sequence: CASSPTQGSEAFF. The CDR3 coding sequence is TGTGCCAGCAGTCCTACTCAGGGTTCTGAAGCTTTCTTT.